The source of this T cell receptor beta chain is a study of shared clonotypes between healthy human individuals (dated by TCRdb to between 2020 and 2021). Regarding the complete study: The cohort comprised a couple of women and a few men aged 18 to 49 years. For each donor, CD4 naive and CD4 memory were each given three plates, CD8 naive was given two plates, and CD8 memory was given one plate. To estimate repertoire size and how much clonotypes are shared between individuals, the study performed deep sequencing of blood TCR repertoires from roughly five healthy adults. Libraries were prepared and TCR repertoires were sequenced by different laboratories using diverse techniques, in order to increase sequencing depth and limit assay-specific biases. Each donor's leukapheresis produced roughly between roughly 0.85 and 10 billion PBMCs.

Results and caveats for the whole study, not just this receptor: Naive subsets generally had larger estimated clonotype richness than memory subsets did. Compared with non-shared clonotypes, the clonotypes found in all four sorted-subset donors had higher generation probabilities. Sampling was restricted to blood, and TCR repertoires in tissues likely differ from the TCR repertoires found in blood. Based on pairwise subsampling, the degree of clonotype sharing among donors was expected to be affected by sequencing depth. Because the study included only a small number of donors, the genetic and exposure-history diversity represented was limited. Incomplete sequencing was indicated by rarefaction of sorted-subset datasets, despite the large sequencing depth. When several donors were compared, the shared fraction of clonotypes was about 5% for naive CD4, 3% to 4% for naive CD8, about 2.4% for memory CD4, and 0.4% for memory CD8.

Details on this clone: Its antigen is unknown. No much larger clone is present one base from it, and per-base qualities are unavailable.

TCR CDR3 regions were amplified from genomic DNA by multiplex PCR using the deep immunoSEQ assay. Extracted genomic DNA from each cell subset was spread evenly across all wells of several immunoSEQ 96-well plates, with each plate serving as a replicate. For sorted subsets, approximately 190 ng genomic DNA, equal to about 30,000 T cell genomes, was loaded into each replicate PCR. Purified libraries were quantified with a Qubit 3.0 fluorometer, sized on a Bioanalyzer 2100, and re-quantified with the KAPA Library Quantification kit. Every immunoSEQ 96-well plate was sequenced on a separate single-read 150-cycle Illumina NextSeq 550 flow cell. Regarding the original processing steps: Because the immunoSEQ output held only junctional sequences and lacked quality scores, the filtering could not match the filtering applied to full-length reads. Sequences were annotated with PyIR, a Python wrapper for IgBLAST v1.9, and V/J genes and CDR3 were assigned using IMGT germline references. Reads were removed for weak V/J assignments (E-value above 1e-6), missing CDR3, stop codons, out-of-frame junctions, or ambiguous translated residues. A V3J clonotype was defined by an identical inferred V gene, J gene, and CDR3 amino acid sequence. Percentage overlap between repertoires was computed as shared unique clonotypes divided by the size of the smaller repertoire. Repertoire richness was assessed with RTK rarefaction, the Chao1 estimator, and Recon v2.1 estimates of unobserved clonotypes. Generation probabilities were computed with OLGA for all TCRbeta clonotypes obtained by the gDNA method from a handful of donors. The clones in this table, taken by TCRdb from immuneACCESS, are in-frame only. Not every clone is retained; where verified, under half of the shortfall comes from an unresolved V gene, and the cause of the rest is unknown. V, J and clone size are taken as reported in that table, and D and trimming were inferred from the DNA itself. The sample table shows 2 million to 3 million clones, and roughly 93% are seen once. The leading ten clones occupy roughly 0.36% of the sample.

Healthy HIV-negative adults with no recently reported acute infections or vaccinations were included as donors. Only Caucasian adults living in Nashville, Tennessee, USA were represented among the donors. CD4+ T cells were enriched by magnetic negative selection; naive cells were then positively selected on CD45RA, and the negative fraction formed the memory subset. Blood was obtained by leukapheresis, after which PBMCs were separated by Ficoll-Histopaque density gradient centrifugation and cryopreserved in liquid nitrogen vapor phase. Purity and quantity of every magnetically sorted T cell population were checked by analytical flow cytometry. Each sorted fraction had its genomic DNA isolated and then quantified by UV absorbance on a Nanodrop 2000c. V loses 0 bases of germline sequence and J loses 8 bases, and the interval between the two ends is 14 bases. For CDR1 and CDR2, the germline V gene lists SGHRS and YFSETQ. CDR3 length: 15 amino acids, cysteine to phenylalanine. Of the read, only the CDR3 DNA is kept; its 45 bases are in frame from base 1.

Sequencing was done on a sample of naive CD4+ T cells from PBMCs. Read against the paper, the sample's cell subset or site label means: CD45RA+ positively selected. The sequence derives from a man younger than 35 in good health. Some clones in this sample may be carry-over from other donors' samples. The chain joins TRBV5-1 to TRBJ1-4, and possibly TRBD1, on 6 matching bases. The sequenced DNA: TGCGCCAGCAGCTTGGTGGGGGCAGGATTGGAAAAACTGTTTTTT. This yields the protein CASSLVGAGLEKLFF. With the rest looked up from the reference TRBV5-1 and TRBJ1-4 genes rather than sequenced, the full variable domain is KAGVTQTPRYLIKTRGQQVTLSCSPISGHRSVSWYQQTPGQGLQFLFEYFSETQRNKGNFPGRFSGRQFSNSRSEMNVSTLELGDSALYLCASSLVGAGLEKLFFGSGTQLSVL.